These 5 T cell receptor beta chains originate from one sample sequenced in a study of OX40 agonist ivuxolimab in advanced cancers. Here immunoSEQ multiplex PCR was the method, and the copy in TCRdb shows in-frame clones only, minus some. Altogether about 100,000 clones are present, approximately 90% being singletons, with the ten largest covering about 0.49%. The input for sequencing was CD4+ or CD8+ T cells sorted from blood, taken in a trial of the OX40 agonist ivuxolimab. Every receptor here comes from an adult with an advanced solid tumor such as melanoma, head and neck, liver or kidney cancer.

The chain recombines TRBV6-1 with TRBJ1-4, with no clear D. The CDR3 is made up of 13 amino acids. Germline V gene sequence: CDR1 MNHNS, CDR2 SASEGT. V shed 1 base and J shed 5 bases, with 5 bases lying between them. This chain's CDR3 is CASSEGRNEKLFF. DNA for the CDR3: TGTGCCAGCAGTGAAGGGAGGAATGAAAAACTGTTTTTT.

J is TRBJ1-1 and V is TRBV6-5; D call uncertain. The CDR3 is made up of 15 amino acids. V was cut by 6 bases and J by 0 bases, with 14 bases left in between. The germline gives CDR1 MNHEY, CDR2 SVGAGI. The CDR3 spells CASSPMIAMNTEAFF. The CDR3 bases are TGTGCCAGCAGCCCTATGATCGCTATGAACACTGAAGCTTTCTTT.

CDR3 bases: TGTGCCAGCAGGGGGCACAGGGGAGGGAATGAGCAGTTCTTC. It is translated as CASRGHRGGNEQFF. This chain connects TRBV27 to TRBJ2-1; D assignment may be TRBD1 or TRBD2 (7 bases each). The CDR3 sequence is 14 residues long. Per the germline V gene, CDR1 is MNHEY and CDR2 is SMNVEV (reference sequence). Trimming took 6 bases from V and 7 from J, leaving 16 bases between them.

This rearrangement joins TRBV11-3 to TRBJ1-1, with no clear D. Germline V gene sequence: CDR1 SGHNT, CDR2 YENEEA. Trimming shortened V by 5 bases and J by 1 base, and 8 bases separated the two germline ends. This CDR3 is 13 amino acids long. In nucleotides, the CDR3 is TGTGCCAGCAGCCGACAAAAGAACACTGAAGCTTTCTTT. This gives the protein CASSRQKNTEAFF.

The rearrangement uses TRBV7-9 and TRBJ2-2, with 7 nucleotides matching TRBD1. Looked up from germline, CDR1 is SEHNR and CDR2 is FQNEAQ (reference sequence). Unmatched junction bases numbered 5, after V lost 8 bases and J lost 2 bases. CDR3 length equals 14 residues. CDR3 in amino acids: CASLGQANTGELFF. The CDR3 nucleotides are TGTGCCAGCCTTGGACAGGCTAACACCGGGGAGCTGTTTTTT.